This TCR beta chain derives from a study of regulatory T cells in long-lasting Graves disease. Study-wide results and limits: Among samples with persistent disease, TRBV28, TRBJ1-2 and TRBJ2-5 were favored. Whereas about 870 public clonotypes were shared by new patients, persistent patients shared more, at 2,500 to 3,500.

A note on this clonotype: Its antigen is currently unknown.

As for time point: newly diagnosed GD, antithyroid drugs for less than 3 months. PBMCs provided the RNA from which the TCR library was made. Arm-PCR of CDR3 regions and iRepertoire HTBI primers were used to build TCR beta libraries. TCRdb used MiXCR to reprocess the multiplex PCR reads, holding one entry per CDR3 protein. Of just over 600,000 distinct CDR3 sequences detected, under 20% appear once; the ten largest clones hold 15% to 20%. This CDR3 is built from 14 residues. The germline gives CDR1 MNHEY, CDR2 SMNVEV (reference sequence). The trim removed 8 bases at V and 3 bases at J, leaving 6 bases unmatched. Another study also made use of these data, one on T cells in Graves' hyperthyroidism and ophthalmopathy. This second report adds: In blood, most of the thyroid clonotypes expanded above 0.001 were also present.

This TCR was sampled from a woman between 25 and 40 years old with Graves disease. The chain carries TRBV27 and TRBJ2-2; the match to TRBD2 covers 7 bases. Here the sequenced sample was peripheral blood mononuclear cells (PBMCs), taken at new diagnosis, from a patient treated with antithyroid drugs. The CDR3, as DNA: TGTGCCAGCCGTGCGGGGGTCTACACCGGGGAGCTGTTTTTT. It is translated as CASRAGVYTGELFF.